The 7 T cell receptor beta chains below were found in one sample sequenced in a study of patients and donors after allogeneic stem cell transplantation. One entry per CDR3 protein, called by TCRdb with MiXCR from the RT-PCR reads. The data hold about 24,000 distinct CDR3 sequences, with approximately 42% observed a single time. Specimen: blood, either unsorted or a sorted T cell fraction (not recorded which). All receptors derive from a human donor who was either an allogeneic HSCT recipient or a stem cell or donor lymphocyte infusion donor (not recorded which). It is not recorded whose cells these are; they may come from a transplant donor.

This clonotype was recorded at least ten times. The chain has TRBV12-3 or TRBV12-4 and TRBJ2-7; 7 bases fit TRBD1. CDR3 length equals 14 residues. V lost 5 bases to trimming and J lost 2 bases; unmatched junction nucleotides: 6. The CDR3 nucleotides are TGTGCCAGCAGTCCGACAGGGACGACCTACGAGCAGTACTTC. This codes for CASSPTGTTYEQYF.

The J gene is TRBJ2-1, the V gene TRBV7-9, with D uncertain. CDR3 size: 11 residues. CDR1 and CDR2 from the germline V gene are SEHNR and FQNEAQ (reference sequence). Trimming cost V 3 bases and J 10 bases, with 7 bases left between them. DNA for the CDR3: TGTGCCAGCAGCTTGACCTACGAGCAGTTCTTC. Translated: CASSLTYEQFF. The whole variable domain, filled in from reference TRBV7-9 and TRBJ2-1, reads DTGVSQNPRHKITKRGQNVTFRCDPISEHNRLYWYRQTLGQGPEFLTYFQNEAQLEKSRLLSDRFSAERPKGSFSTLEIQRTEQGDSAMYLCASSLTYEQFFGPGTRLTVL.

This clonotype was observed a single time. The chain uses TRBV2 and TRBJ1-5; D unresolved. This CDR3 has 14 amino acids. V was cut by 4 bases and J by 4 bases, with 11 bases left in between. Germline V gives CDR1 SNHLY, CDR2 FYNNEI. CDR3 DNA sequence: TGTGCCAGCAGTGGACAACTTGGGAATCAGCCCCAGCATTTT. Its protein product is CASSGQLGNQPQHF.

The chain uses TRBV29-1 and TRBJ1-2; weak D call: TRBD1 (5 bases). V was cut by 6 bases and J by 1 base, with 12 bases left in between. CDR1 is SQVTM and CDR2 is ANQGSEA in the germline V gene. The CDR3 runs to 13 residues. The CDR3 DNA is TGCAGCGTAGGGGTCGGGGATAACTATGGCTACACCTTC. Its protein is CSVGVGDNYGYTF.

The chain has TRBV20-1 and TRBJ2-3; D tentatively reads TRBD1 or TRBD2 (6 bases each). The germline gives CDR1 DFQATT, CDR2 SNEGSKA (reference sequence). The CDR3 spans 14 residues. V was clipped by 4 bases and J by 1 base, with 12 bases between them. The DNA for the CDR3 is TGCAGTGCTACTCGGGGGCAACGCACAGATACGCAGTATTTT. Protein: CSATRGQRTDTQYF.

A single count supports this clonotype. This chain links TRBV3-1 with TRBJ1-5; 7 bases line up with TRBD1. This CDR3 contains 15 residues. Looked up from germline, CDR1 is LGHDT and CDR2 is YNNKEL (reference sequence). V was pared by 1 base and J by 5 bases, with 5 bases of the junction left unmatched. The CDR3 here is CASSQGQGPHQPQHF. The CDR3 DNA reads TGTGCCAGCAGCCAAGGACAGGGACCCCATCAGCCCCAGCATTTT.

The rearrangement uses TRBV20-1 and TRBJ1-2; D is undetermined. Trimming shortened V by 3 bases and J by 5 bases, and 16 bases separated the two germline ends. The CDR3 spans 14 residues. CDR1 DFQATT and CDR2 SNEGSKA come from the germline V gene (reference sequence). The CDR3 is CSASQATLGYGYTF. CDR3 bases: TGCAGTGCTAGCCAGGCAACCTTAGGGTATGGCTACACCTTC.